The 10 T cell receptor beta chains listed next were all sequenced from one sample in a study of glioma-infiltrating T cells. Amplification of TCR alpha and beta CDR3 regions from RNA used iRepertoire nested multiplex PCR. TCRdb ran MiXCR on the multiplex PCR reads and lists one entry per CDR3 protein. The sample holds approximately 400,000 distinct CDR3 sequences; roughly two fifths are singletons and the top ten take around 12%. Input material: glioma tissue, nonneoplastic brain tissue, or PBMCs (not recorded which). Receptors originate from a human donor with low-grade glioma or glioblastoma, undergoing nonglioma brain surgery, or in good health (not recorded which).

This clonotype was seen at least ten times. The chain joins TRBV6-2 or TRBV6-3 to TRBJ2-1; tentatively, D is TRBD1 (6 bases). The CDR3 is 17 residues long. The ends were cut back, 2 bases at V and 3 bases at J, with 17 bases in the middle. CDR1 is MNHEY and CDR2 is SVGEGT in the germline V gene. CDR3 nucleotides: TGTGCCAGCAGTTACCCGTGGACAGTCTTGAACTACAATGAGCAGTTCTTC. Translating gives CASSYPWTVLNYNEQFF.

This clonotype has a count of ten or more. The chain combines TRBV28 with TRBJ1-1; no reliable D call. V was pared by 5 bases and J by 2 bases, with 6 bases between. This CDR3 has 12 amino acids. CDR1 is MDHEN and CDR2 is SYDVKM in the germline V gene. CDR3 residues: CASSTVNTEAFF. For the CDR3, the DNA is TGTGCCAGCAGTACCGTAAACACTGAAGCTTTCTTT.

The V gene is TRBV5-1, the J gene TRBJ2-7; possibly TRBD2 for D (5 bases). The CDR3 runs to 15 residues. V lost 0 bases and J 3 bases, leaving 13 bases between the germline ends. Per the germline V gene, CDR1 is SGHRS and CDR2 is YFSETQ. The DNA of the CDR3 is TGCGCCAGCAGCTTGGGAGTAGCGTCAATCTACGAGCAGTACTTC. It translates to CASSLGVASIYEQYF.

The chain uses TRBV15 and TRBJ1-3, with 7 bases aligning to TRBD1. The germline V gene has CDR1 LNHNV and CDR2 YYDKDF (reference sequence). The CDR3 length is 13 residues. V lost 1 base and J lost 8; bases outside the gene matches: 2. DNA of the CDR3: TGTGCCACCAGCAGAGGACAGGGATACACCATATATTTT. The encoded protein is CATSRGQGYTIYF.

This clonotype was counted at least ten times. The chain employs TRBV27 and TRBJ2-1; D perhaps matches TRBD2 (6 bases). The germline gives CDR1 MNHEY, CDR2 SMNVEV (reference sequence). The V end lost 0 bases, the J end lost 3 bases, and 12 bases lay between the germline ends. The CDR3 consists of 16 residues. The CDR3 protein is CASSLSSGDLYNEQFF. CDR3 coding DNA: TGTGCCAGCAGTTTATCATCGGGAGACCTCTACAATGAGCAGTTCTTC.

This clonotype was picked up many times. The chain links TRBV20-1 to TRBJ2-5; no firm D call. The V gene lost 3 bases and the J gene lost 5 bases, with 16 bases spanning the gap. Germline V gene data show CDR1 as DFQATT and CDR2 as SNEGSKA (reference sequence). CDR3 size: 14 residues. CDR3 coding DNA: TGCAGTGCTAGCGGGTGGGGATCCGAGGAGACCCAGTACTTC. This codes for CSASGWGSEETQYF.

About this clonotype itself: Just one base apart from a much larger clone, this may be a read error. The chain is built from TRBV6-2 or TRBV6-3 and TRBJ2-1; 9 bases match TRBD2. CDR1 is MNHEY and CDR2 is SVGEGT in the germline V gene. The length of the CDR3 is 15 residues. Here the CDR3 reads CASGYGSGSYNEQFF. In nucleotides, the CDR3 is TGTGCCAGCGGTTACGGTAGCGGGAGTTATAATGAGCAGTTCTTC.

Ten or more counts support this clonotype. The chain combines TRBV27 with TRBJ2-1; TRBD1 is a possible D gene (7 bases). Trimming pared 9 bases from V and 0 bases from J, leaving 27 bases between. This CDR3 region has 19 residues. Per germline, CDR1 MNHEY and CDR2 SMNVEV (reference sequence). The CDR3 DNA is TGTGCCAGTCCCTTTCGGAGGGGGCATAATCGGAGCTCCTACAATGAGCAGTTCTTC. This translates into CASPFRRGHNRSSYNEQFF.

The J gene is TRBJ2-4, the V gene TRBV12-3 or TRBV12-4; maybe TRBD2 (6 bases). This CDR3 comprises 16 residues. V lost 3 bases, J lost 4 bases, and 16 bases lay in between. CDR3 residues: CASSFRRLESKNIQYF. CDR3 DNA: TGTGCCAGCAGTTTTCGGCGACTAGAGTCTAAAAACATTCAGTACTTC.

The chain combines TRBV7-6 with TRBJ2-7; D is perhaps TRBD1 or TRBD2 (5 bases each). Between the trimmed V and J ends, which lost 5 bases and 7 bases, there was a span of 24 bases. Germline values: CDR1 SGHVS, CDR2 FNYEAQ. The CDR3 consists of 16 residues. CDR3 protein: CASSLNPGPSRVEQYF. CDR3 sequence (DNA): TGTGCCAGCAGCCTGAATCCGGGACCTAGCCGAGTTGAGCAGTACTTC.